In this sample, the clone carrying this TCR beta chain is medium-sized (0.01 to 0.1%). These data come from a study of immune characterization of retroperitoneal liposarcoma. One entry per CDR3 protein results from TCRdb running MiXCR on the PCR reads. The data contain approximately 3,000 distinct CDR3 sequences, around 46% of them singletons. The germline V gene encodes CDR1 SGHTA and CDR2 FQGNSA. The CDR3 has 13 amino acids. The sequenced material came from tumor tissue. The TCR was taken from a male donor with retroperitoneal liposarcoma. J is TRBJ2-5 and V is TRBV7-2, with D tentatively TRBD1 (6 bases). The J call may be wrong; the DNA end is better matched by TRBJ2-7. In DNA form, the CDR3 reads TGTGCCAGCAGACCCAACAGGGAAGGCGAGCAGTACTTC. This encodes CASRPNREGEQYF.